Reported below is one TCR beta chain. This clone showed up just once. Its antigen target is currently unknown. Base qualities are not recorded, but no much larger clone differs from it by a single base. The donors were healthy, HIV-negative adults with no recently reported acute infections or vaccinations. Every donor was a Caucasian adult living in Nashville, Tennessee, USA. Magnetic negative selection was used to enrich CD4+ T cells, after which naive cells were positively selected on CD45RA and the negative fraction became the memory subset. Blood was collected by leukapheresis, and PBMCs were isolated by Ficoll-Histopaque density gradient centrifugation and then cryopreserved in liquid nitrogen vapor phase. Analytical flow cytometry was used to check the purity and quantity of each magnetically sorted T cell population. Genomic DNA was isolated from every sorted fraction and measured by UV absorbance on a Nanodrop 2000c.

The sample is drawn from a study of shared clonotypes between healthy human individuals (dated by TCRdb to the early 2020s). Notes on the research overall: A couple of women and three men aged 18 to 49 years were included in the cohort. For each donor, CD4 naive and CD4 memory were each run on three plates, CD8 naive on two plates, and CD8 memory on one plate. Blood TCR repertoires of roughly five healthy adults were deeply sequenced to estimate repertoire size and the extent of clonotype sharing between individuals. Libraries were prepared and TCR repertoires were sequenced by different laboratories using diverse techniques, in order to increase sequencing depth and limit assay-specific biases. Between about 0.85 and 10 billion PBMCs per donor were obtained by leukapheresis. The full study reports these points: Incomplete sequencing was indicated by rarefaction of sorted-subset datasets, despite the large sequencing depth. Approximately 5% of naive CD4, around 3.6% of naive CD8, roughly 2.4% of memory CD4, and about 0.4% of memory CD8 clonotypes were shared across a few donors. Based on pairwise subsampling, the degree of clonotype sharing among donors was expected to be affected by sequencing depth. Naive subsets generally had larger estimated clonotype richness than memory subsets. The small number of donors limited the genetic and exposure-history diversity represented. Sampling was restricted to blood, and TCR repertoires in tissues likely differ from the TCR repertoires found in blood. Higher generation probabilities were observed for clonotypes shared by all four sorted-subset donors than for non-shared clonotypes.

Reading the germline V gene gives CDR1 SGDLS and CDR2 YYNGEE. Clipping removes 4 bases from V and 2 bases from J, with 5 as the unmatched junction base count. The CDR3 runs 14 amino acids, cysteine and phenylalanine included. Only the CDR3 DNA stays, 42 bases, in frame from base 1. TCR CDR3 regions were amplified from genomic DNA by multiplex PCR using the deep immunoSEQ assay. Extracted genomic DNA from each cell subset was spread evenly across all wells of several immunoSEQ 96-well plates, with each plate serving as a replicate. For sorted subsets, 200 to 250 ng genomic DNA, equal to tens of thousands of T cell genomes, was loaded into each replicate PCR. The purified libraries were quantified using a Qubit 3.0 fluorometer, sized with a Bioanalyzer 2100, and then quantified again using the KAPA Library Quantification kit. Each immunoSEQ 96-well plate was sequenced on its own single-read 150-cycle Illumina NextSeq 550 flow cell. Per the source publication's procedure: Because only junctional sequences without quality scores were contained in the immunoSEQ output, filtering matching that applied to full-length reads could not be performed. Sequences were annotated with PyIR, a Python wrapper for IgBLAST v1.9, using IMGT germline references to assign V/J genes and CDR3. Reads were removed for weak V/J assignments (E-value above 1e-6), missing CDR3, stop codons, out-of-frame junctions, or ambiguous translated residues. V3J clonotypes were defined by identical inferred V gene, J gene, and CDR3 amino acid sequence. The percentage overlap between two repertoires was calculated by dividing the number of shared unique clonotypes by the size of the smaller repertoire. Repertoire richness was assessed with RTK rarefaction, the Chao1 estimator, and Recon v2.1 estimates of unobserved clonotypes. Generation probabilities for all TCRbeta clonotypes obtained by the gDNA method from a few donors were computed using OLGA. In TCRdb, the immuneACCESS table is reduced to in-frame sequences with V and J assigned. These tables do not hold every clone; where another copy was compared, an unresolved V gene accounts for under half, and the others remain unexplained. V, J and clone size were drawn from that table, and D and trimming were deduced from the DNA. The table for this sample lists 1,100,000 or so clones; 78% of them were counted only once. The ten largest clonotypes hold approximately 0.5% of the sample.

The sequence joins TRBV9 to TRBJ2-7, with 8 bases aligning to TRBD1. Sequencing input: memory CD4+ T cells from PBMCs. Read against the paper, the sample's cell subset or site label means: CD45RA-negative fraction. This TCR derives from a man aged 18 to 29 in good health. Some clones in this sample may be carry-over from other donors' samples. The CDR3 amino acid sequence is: CASSPWTGPYEQYF. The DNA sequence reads TGTGCCAGCAGCCCATGGACAGGGCCCTACGAGCAGTACTTC.